Included here is one TCR beta chain sequence, with context. Its antigen is still unknown. This record comes from a study of human T cells and chemical hapten exposure. As for the study in general: Mainly, slight library volume differences in the pool made TCR yields vary.

Time point given: pre-sensitization, week 0. As for treatment: therapeutic diphenylcyclopropenone sensitization with weekly scalp DPC. TCRdb re-analysed the RACE reads in MiXCR, keeping a single row per CDR3 protein. The sample records 200,000 to 300,000 distinct CDR3 sequences, about 9.4% being singletons. Study-wide results and caveats: Among TCRs, those above 1 in 1000 frequency were unaffected by DPC sensitization.

The sequence derives from a woman aged 40 to 50 with alopecia areata. Some clones in this sample may be carry-over from other donors' samples. The sample consisted of whole blood, taken in connection with sensitization to the hapten diphenylcyclopropenone (DPC).

The CDR3 sequence is CASSLAYSTGLNTEAFF. CDR3 coding DNA: TGCGCCAGCAGCTTGGCCTACTCGACAGGCCTGAACACTGAAGCTTTCTTT. The rearrangement links TRBV5-1 to TRBJ1-1; D possibly corresponds to TRBD1 (6 bases). The CDR3 consists of 17 residues. The germline V and J ends were trimmed by 0 bases and 0 bases, with 15 bases remaining between them. Germline V gives CDR1 SGHRS, CDR2 YFSETQ.